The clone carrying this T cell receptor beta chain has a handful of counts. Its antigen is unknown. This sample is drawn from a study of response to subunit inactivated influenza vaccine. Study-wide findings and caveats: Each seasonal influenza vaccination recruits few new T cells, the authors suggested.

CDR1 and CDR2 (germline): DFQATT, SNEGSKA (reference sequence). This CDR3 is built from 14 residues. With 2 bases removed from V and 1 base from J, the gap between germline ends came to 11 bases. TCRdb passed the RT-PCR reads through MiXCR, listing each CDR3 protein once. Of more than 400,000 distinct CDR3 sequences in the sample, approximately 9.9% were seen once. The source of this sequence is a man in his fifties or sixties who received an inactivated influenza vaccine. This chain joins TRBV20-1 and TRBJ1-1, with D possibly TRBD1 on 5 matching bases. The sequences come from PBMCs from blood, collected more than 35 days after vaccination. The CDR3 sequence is CSARFGAQNTEAFF. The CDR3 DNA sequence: TGCAGTGCTAGATTTGGGGCGCAGAACACTGAAGCTTTCTTT.